This T cell receptor (beta chain) was identified in a study of cytomegalovirus exposure and HLA in healthy donors. Whole-study context: Counted in an early data release were about 85 million unique TCRs from HLA-typed donors. Study results and caveats: Roughly even sequencing depth across donors was the assumption behind the presence/absence analyses. V- and J-gene trimming of TCR beta was linked (in a later analysis) to a missense DCLRE1C variant.

A note on this clone: What it binds is not known.

The CDR3 runs to 15 residues. Trimming removed 5 bases from V and 8 bases from J, with 18 bases in between. Germline V gene data show CDR1 as SGHAT and CDR2 as FQNNGV. The PCR made use of 60 Vbeta and 13 Jbeta primers. The data were produced by immunoSEQ multiplex PCR, yet TCRdb's version contains in-frame clones alone and is incomplete. Among 130,000 to 150,000 clones listed, approximately 80% were seen once. Sequenced: PBMCs. This rearrangement joins TRBV11-2 to TRBJ1-4; D is ambiguous. This TCR was sampled from a man aged 25 to 40 in good health and CMV-seropositive. Here the CDR3 reads CASSLQLLGGEKLFF. In DNA, the CDR3 is TGTGCCAGCAGCCTCCAACTTCTGGGAGGCGAAAAACTGTTTTTT.